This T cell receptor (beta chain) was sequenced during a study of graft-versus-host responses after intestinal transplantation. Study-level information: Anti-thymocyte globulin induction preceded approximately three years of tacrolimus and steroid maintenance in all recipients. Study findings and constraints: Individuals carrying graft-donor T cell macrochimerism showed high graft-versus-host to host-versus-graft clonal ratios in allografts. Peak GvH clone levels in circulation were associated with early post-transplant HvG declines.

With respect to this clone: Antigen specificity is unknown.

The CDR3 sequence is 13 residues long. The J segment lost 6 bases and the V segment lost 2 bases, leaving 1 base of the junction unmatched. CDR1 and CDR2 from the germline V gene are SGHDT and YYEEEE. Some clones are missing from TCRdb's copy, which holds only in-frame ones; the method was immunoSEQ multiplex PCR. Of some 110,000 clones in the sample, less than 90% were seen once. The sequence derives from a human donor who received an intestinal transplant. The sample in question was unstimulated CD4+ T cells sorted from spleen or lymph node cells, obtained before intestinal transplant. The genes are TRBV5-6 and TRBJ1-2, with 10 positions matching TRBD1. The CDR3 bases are TGTGCCAGCAGCTTAGGACAGGGGGATGGCTACACCTTC. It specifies CASSLGQGDGYTF. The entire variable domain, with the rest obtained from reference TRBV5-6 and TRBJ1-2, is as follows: DAGVTQSPTHLIKTRGQQVTLRCSPKSGHDTVSWYQQALGQGPQFIFQYYEEEERQRGNFPDRFSGHQFPNYSSELNVNALLLGDSALYLCASSLGQGDGYTFGSGTRLTVV.